The 26 T cell receptor beta chains reported below all come from one sample, sequenced in a study of PD-1 blockade in classical Hodgkin lymphoma. Assay used: immunoSEQ multiplex PCR; TCRdb lists only in-frame clones, some missing. The sample carries around 20,000 clones, just over 85% recorded once. Each patient relapsed following autologous stem cell transplantation, and prior brentuximab vedotin exposure differed. Material: peripheral blood mononuclear cells (PBMCs), obtained before the second cycle of nivolumab. The source is a human donor with classical Hodgkin lymphoma.

V is TRBV7-8 and J is TRBJ1-5, with D possibly being TRBD1 (6 bases). V was clipped by 5 bases and J by 3 bases, with 11 bases between them. The CDR3 is made up of 14 amino acids. Germline loops: CDR1 SGHVS, CDR2 FQNEAQ. The CDR3 DNA reads as TGTGCCAGCAGCGCGACAGGAAACAATCAGCCCCAGCATTTT. Its protein product is CASSATGNNQPQHF. Supplemented by reference TRBV7-8 and TRBJ1-5, the full variable domain reads GAGVSQSPRYKVAKRGQDVALRCDPISGHVSLFWYQQALGQGPEFLTYFQNEAQLDKSGLPSDRFFAERPEGSVSTLKIQRTQQEDSAVYLCASSATGNNQPQHFGDGTRLSIL.

This clone was seen a handful of times. J is TRBJ1-6 and V is TRBV5-1, with 9 bases fitting TRBD1. Germline CDR1 and CDR2: SGHRS and YFSETQ. This CDR3 region has 15 residues. The trim removed 4 bases at V and 7 bases at J, leaving 6 bases unmatched. CDR3 coding DNA: TGCGCCAGCAGCGGAGGGACAGGGATCAATTCACCCCTCCACTTT. Amino acid sequence: CASSGGTGINSPLHF.

The chain links TRBV25-1 to TRBJ2-2, with D tentatively TRBD2 (5 bases). The V end lost 4 bases, the J end lost 3 bases, and 6 bases lay between the germline ends. Germline loops: CDR1 MGHDK, CDR2 SYGVNS. The CDR3 spans 13 residues. This CDR3 is CASSGTYTGELFF. CDR3 nucleotide sequence: TGTGCCAGCAGTGGGACTTACACCGGGGAGCTGTTTTTT.

This rearrangement joins TRBV5-1 to TRBJ1-1; D may be TRBD1 (5 bases). Trimming shortened V by 1 base and J by 5 bases, and 15 bases separated the two germline ends. The CDR3 spans 15 residues. Looked up from germline, CDR1 is SGHRS and CDR2 is YFSETQ. This chain's CDR3 is CASSLQGPEVTEAFF. The DNA of the CDR3 is TGCGCCAGCAGCTTGCAGGGCCCCGAGGTAACTGAAGCTTTCTTT.

The gene calls are TRBV6-1 and TRBJ2-5; 9 bases are a match to TRBD1. With 0 bases clipped from V and 5 bases from J, the junction kept 7 bases outside the gene matches. Germline loops: CDR1 MNHNS, CDR2 SASEGT. This CDR3 has 16 residues. CDR3 sequence reads: CASSEALGTGTETQYF. The CDR3 DNA follows: TGTGCCAGCAGTGAAGCGCTGGGGACAGGGACGGAGACCCAGTACTTC.

This chain uses TRBV5-5 with TRBJ1-3; D gene ambiguous. The germline V gene encodes CDR1 SGHKS and CDR2 YYEKEE (reference sequence). CDR3 length: 15 residues. V gave up 1 base and J gave up 4 bases, with 12 bases separating them. The CDR3 DNA reads TGTGCCAGCAGCTTGTTAGTAGCGAACGGAAACACCATATATTTT. Amino acid sequence: CASSLLVANGNTIYF.

The chain recombines TRBV7-9 with TRBJ1-2; D is uncertain. V was shortened by 4 bases and J by 7 bases, with 10 bases between the two germline ends. The germline V gene has CDR1 SEHNR and CDR2 FQNEAQ (reference sequence). The CDR3 loop spans 12 amino acids. The CDR3 DNA is TGTGCCAGCAGCTCGAGCCCATCTGGCTACACCTTC. This sequence encodes CASSSSPSGYTF.

The chain combines TRBV19 with TRBJ2-5; possibly TRBD1 for D (6 bases). Germline V CDR1 and CDR2: LNHDA, SQIVND (reference sequence). This CDR3 region has 13 residues. The V end lost 10 bases, the J end lost 1 base, and 13 bases lay between the germline ends. As DNA, the CDR3 is TGTGCCACCATGGACAGTAGCCAAGAGACCCAGTACTTC. Amino acid sequence: CATMDSSQETQYF.

The chain is built from TRBV7-9 and TRBJ1-2; D might be TRBD1 (6 bases). Germline V gene data show CDR1 as SEHNR and CDR2 as FQNEAQ (reference sequence). V shed 1 base and J shed 5 bases, with 14 bases lying between them. The length of the CDR3 is 15 residues. In nucleotides, the CDR3 is TGTGCCAGCAGCTTAGAGACAACAGGGATTTATGGCTACACCTTC. Amino acids: CASSLETTGIYGYTF.

The rearrangement uses TRBV5-8 and TRBJ2-7; 8 bases line up with TRBD1. The ends lost 3 bases at V and 5 bases at J; junction bases unmatched: 4. CDR1 is SGHTS and CDR2 is YDEGEE in the germline V gene. The CDR3 is 13 amino acids. The CDR3 protein is CASSWRTGNEQYF. The CDR3 nucleotides are TGTGCCAGCAGCTGGCGGACAGGGAACGAGCAGTACTTC.

The V gene is TRBV5-6, the J gene TRBJ1-1; D call uncertain. V was clipped by 2 bases and J by 6 bases, with 8 bases between them. The CDR3 covers 12 residues. CDR1 is SGHDT and CDR2 is YYEEEE in the germline V gene. The CDR3 is CASSFSVAEAFF. The DNA for the CDR3 is TGTGCCAGCAGCTTTTCAGTAGCTGAAGCTTTCTTT.

The chain recombines TRBV7-9 with TRBJ1-5, with D hard to call. Trimming removed 3 bases from V and 3 bases from J, with 9 bases in between. Germline CDR1 and CDR2: SEHNR and FQNEAQ (reference sequence). The CDR3 is made up of 14 amino acids. Here the CDR3 reads CASSFSQVNQPQHF. The CDR3 DNA reads TGTGCCAGCAGCTTTAGTCAGGTCAATCAGCCCCAGCATTTT.

The genes are TRBV27 and TRBJ2-7; D is possibly TRBD2 (7 bases). CDR3 length: 13 amino acids. Germline V gene data show CDR1 as MNHEY and CDR2 as SMNVEV (reference sequence). V was pared by 3 bases and J by 6 bases, with 12 bases between. CDR3 sequence (DNA): TGTGCCAGCAGTTTGGGGGCGGGGGCCGAGCAGTACTTC. The encoded protein is CASSLGAGAEQYF.

The chain employs TRBV7-2 and TRBJ1-2, with no clear D. V lost 1 base, J lost 8 bases, and 14 bases lay in between. The CDR3 sequence is 14 residues long. Germline V gene lookup returns CDR1 SGHTA and CDR2 FQGNSA. The DNA for the CDR3 is TGTGCCAGCAGCTTAGTAGTCCGGGATACGGGCTACACCTTC. Its protein product is CASSLVVRDTGYTF.

The rearrangement joins TRBV19 to TRBJ1-5, with TRBD1 as a possible D gene (6 bases). CDR1 is LNHDA, CDR2 SQIVND, per germline (reference sequence). This CDR3 contains 15 residues. Trimming shortened V by 1 base and J by 1 base, and 8 bases separated the two germline ends. This chain's CDR3 is CASSIAGVSNQPQHF. DNA for the CDR3: TGTGCCAGTAGTATAGCAGGGGTAAGCAATCAGCCCCAGCATTTT.

The V gene is TRBV9, the J gene TRBJ2-7, with 7 bases aligning to TRBD1. Germline loops: CDR1 SGDLS, CDR2 YYNGEE. The CDR3 extends over 13 amino acids. J lost 3 bases, V lost 4 bases, and 4 bases had no gene match. The CDR3: CASSYTGDYEQYF. In nucleotides, the CDR3 is TGTGCCAGCAGCTACACAGGGGACTACGAGCAGTACTTC.

This rearrangement joins TRBV9 to TRBJ2-5, with D possibly TRBD1 on 5 matching bases. The CDR3 sequence is 15 residues long. Germline lookup yields CDR1 SGDLS and CDR2 YYNGEE. Trimming cost V 0 bases and J 2 bases, with 11 bases left between them. CDR3 coding DNA: TGTGCCAGCAGCGTAGCGGTGGGGCAACAAGAGACCCAGTACTTC. Translation: CASSVAVGQQETQYF.

V and J are TRBV5-1 and TRBJ2-5; a weak D match, TRBD1 (6 bases). This CDR3 region has 14 residues. Germline V lookup: CDR1 SGHRS, CDR2 YFSETQ. Trimming shortened V by 7 bases and J by 5 bases, and 18 bases separated the two germline ends. CDR3 sequence (DNA): TGCGCCAGCTCACGTGGGGGCCTGGCGGAGACCCAGTACTTC. Protein product: CASSRGGLAETQYF.

J is TRBJ2-2 and V is TRBV4-3; D not certain. This CDR3 spans 15 amino acids. The germline V gene encodes CDR1 LGHNA and CDR2 YSLEER. V lost 0 bases to trimming and J lost 1 base, with 6 bases between them. The CDR3 bases are TGCGCCAGCAGCCAAGAGTTTGGGAACACCGGGGAGCTGTTTTTT. This translates into CASSQEFGNTGELFF.

The J gene is TRBJ2-1, the V gene TRBV5-4; possibly TRBD2 for D (7 bases). This CDR3 region has 13 residues. V was clipped by 0 bases and J by 10 bases, with 11 bases between them. Germline V CDR1 and CDR2: SGHNT, YYREEE (reference sequence). CDR3 nucleotides: TGTGCCAGCAGCTTGGGGACTAGGGGGGAGCAGTTCTTC. Translation: CASSLGTRGEQFF.

The chain employs TRBV2 and TRBJ1-2, with a possible D match to TRBD1 (5 bases). Per germline, CDR1 SNHLY and CDR2 FYNNEI. With 5 bases removed from V and 2 bases from J, the gap between germline ends came to 9 bases. This CDR3 has 13 residues. The CDR3 sequence: CASSRQTNYGYTF. Written as DNA, the CDR3 is TGTGCCAGCAGTCGACAGACGAACTATGGCTACACCTTC.

This chain joins TRBV7-9 and TRBJ2-1, with TRBD2 identical over 8 bases. The ends lost 1 base at V and 3 bases at J; junction bases unmatched: 5. CDR1 and CDR2 (germline): SEHNR, FQNEAQ (reference sequence). This CDR3 is built from 16 residues. CDR3 nucleotide sequence: TGTGCCAGCAGCTTAGATAGCGGGGTTGTCTACAATGAGCAGTTCTTC. Amino acid sequence: CASSLDSGVVYNEQFF.

This clone appeared once. This rearrangement joins TRBV25-1 to TRBJ2-7; TRBD1 agrees at 8 bases. V lost 2 bases to trimming and J lost 4 bases; unmatched junction nucleotides: 7. The length of the CDR3 is 15 residues. The germline CDR1 and CDR2 sequences are MGHDK and SYGVNS. The CDR3 nucleotides are TGTGCCAGCAGTGAACCGGGACAGGCCGTTTACGAGCAGTACTTC. Its translation is CASSEPGQAVYEQYF.

The V and J genes are TRBV5-1 and TRBJ2-5, with D tentatively TRBD1 or TRBD2 (5 bases each). The CDR3 has 13 residues. In germline, CDR1 is SGHRS, CDR2 YFSETQ. The V and J ends lost 2 bases and 5 bases respectively, with 10 bases between them. CDR3 protein: CASSFEGSETQYF. For the CDR3, the DNA is TGCGCCAGCAGCTTTGAGGGGTCGGAGACCCAGTACTTC. The whole variable domain, remainder taken from reference TRBV5-1 and TRBJ2-5, is KAGVTQTPRYLIKTRGQQVTLSCSPISGHRSVSWYQQTPGQGLQFLFEYFSETQRNKGNFPGRFSGRQFSNSRSEMNVSTLELGDSALYLCASSFEGSETQYFGPGTRLLVL.

The V call is TRBV6-1, the J call TRBJ2-2; D might be TRBD2 (5 bases). This CDR3 has 13 residues. Trimming pared 8 bases from V and 1 base from J, leaving 8 bases between. Germline V CDR1 and CDR2: MNHNS, SASEGT. The DNA for the CDR3 is TGTGCCAGCTGGGCGGGGAACACCGGGGAGCTGTTTTTT. The encoded protein is CASWAGNTGELFF.

This chain joins TRBV6-5 and TRBJ2-7; 8 nucleotides line up with TRBD1. The CDR3 length is 15 residues. Germline values: CDR1 MNHEY, CDR2 SVGAGI. The trim removed 6 bases at V and 0 bases at J, leaving 7 bases unmatched. The CDR3: CASSVTGGGSYEQYF. In DNA form, the CDR3 reads TGTGCCAGCAGCGTTACAGGGGGTGGCTCCTACGAGCAGTACTTC.